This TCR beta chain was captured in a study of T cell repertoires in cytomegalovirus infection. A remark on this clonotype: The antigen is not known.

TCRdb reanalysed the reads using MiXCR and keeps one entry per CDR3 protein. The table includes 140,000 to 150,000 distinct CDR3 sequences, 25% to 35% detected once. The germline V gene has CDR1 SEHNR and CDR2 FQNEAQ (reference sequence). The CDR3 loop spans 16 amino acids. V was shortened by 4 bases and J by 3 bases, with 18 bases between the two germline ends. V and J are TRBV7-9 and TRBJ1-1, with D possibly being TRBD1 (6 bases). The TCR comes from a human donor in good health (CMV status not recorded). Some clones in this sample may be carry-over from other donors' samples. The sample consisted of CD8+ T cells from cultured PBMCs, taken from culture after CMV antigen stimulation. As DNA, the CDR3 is TGTGCCAGCAGCTCAGAGGGGGGACACTTCCACACTGAAGCTTTCTTT. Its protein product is CASSSEGGHFHTEAFF.